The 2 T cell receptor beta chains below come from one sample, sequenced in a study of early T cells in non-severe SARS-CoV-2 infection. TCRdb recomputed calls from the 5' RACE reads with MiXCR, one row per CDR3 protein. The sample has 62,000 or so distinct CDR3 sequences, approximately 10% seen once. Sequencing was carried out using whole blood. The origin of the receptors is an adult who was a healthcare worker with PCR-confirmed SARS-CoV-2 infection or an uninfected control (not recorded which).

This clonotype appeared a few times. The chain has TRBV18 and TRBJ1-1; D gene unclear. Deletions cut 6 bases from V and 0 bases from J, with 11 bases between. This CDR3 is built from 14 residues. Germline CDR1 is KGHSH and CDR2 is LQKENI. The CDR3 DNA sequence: TGTGCCAGCTCCAGGACCCCCATGAACACTGAAGCTTTCTTT. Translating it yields CASSRTPMNTEAFF.

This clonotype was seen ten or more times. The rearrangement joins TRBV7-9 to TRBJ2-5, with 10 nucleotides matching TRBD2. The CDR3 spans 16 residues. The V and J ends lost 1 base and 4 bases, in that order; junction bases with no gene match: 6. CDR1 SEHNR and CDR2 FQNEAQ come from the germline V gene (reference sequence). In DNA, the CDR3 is TGTGCCAGCAGCTTAGGAGCGGGGGGGTCCGGAGAGACCCAGTACTTC. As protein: CASSLGAGGSGETQYF. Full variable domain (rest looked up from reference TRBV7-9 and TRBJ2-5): DTGVSQNPRHKITKRGQNVTFRCDPISEHNRLYWYRQTLGQGPEFLTYFQNEAQLEKSRLLSDRFSAERPKGSFSTLEIQRTEQGDSAMYLCASSLGAGGSGETQYFGPGTRLLVL.